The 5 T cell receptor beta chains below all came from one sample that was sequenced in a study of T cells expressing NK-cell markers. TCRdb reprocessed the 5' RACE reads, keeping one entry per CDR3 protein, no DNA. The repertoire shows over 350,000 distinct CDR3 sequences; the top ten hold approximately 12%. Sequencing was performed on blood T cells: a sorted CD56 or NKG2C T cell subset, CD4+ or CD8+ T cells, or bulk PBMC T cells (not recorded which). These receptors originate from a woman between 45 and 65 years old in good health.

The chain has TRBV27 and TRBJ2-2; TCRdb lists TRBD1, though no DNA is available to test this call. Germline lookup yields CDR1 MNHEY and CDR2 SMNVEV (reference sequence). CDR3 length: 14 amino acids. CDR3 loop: CASSRRPETGELFF.

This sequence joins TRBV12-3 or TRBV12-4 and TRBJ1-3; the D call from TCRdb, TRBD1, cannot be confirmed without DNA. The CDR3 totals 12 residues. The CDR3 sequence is CASSPDRVTIYF.

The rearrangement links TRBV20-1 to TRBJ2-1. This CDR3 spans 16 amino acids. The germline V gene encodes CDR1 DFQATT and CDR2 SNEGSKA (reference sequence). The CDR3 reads CSARDHEVRSYNEQFF.

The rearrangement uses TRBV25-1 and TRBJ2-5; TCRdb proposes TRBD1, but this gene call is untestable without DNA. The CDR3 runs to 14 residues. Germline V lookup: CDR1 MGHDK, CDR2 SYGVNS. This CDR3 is CASRRQGAVETQYF.

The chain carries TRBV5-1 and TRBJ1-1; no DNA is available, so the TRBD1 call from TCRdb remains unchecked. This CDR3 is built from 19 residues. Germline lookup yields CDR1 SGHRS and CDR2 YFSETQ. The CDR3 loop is CASSLPRGDTTKMNTEAFF.